The TCR beta chain under discussion was sequenced for a study of PD-1 blockade in mismatch repair-deficient tumors. Overall study context: Enrolled about 2012-2016, patients had progressing, pretreated mismatch repair-deficient cancers of about a dozen types.

Findings and caveats of the study: After pembrolizumab, tumor-resident clones rose rapidly, then generally contracted before radiologic responses.

To note about this clone: Its specificity is not known.

CDR3 length: 17 residues. Looked up from germline, CDR1 is MNHEY and CDR2 is SMNVEV (reference sequence). Deletions cut 5 bases from V and 2 bases from J, with 22 bases between. Repertoires were generated with immunoSEQ multiplex PCR, while TCRdb's copy carries only in-frame clones and drops some. The sample yields some 120,000 clones, roughly 90% seen once. Mismatch repair deficiency was confirmed in all patients, by PCR or immunohistochemistry. The chain is built from TRBV27 and TRBJ2-7; tentatively, D is TRBD1 (5 bases). The receptor was isolated from an adult with mismatch repair-deficient cancer. Specimen: peripheral blood, collected almost 74 weeks after starting pembrolizumab. The CDR3 loop is CASSRPIGARGAYEQYF. The CDR3 coding sequence is TGTGCCAGCAGTCGGCCTATTGGGGCAAGAGGTGCCTACGAGCAGTACTTC.